The clone carrying this T cell receptor beta chain was detected a few times. Its target is unknown. TCRdb itself ran the reads through MiXCR, one entry per CDR3 protein. The data hold around 340,000 distinct CDR3 sequences, with 25% to 30% observed a single time. This sample was included in a study of T cell repertoires in cytomegalovirus infection. Points from the study as a whole: Carriage of CMV together with the relevant HLA was identifiable through cumulative public TCR beta family frequency. Within the response measured ex vivo, HLA-C-restricted CMV-specific TCR beta clonotypes were dominant.

V lost 3 bases to trimming and J lost 4 bases; unmatched junction nucleotides: 4. In germline, CDR1 is SGHAT, CDR2 FQNNGV. The CDR3 is 16 residues long. The sequence derives from a human donor in good health (CMV status not recorded). Some clones in this sample may be carry-over from other donors' samples. V usage is TRBV11-2 and J usage is TRBJ2-1; 12 nucleotides agree with TRBD2. The sequencing here drew on cultured PBMCs, taken from culture after CMV antigen stimulation. The CDR3 DNA follows: TGTGCCAGCAGCTTGGATCTAGCGGGGGGGTACAATGAGCAGTTCTTC. This encodes CASSLDLAGGYNEQFF.